This passage covers 23 T cell receptor beta chains from one sample sequenced in a study of cytomegalovirus exposure and HLA in healthy donors. Both 60 Vbeta primers and 13 Jbeta primers went into the PCR. Profiling relied on immunoSEQ multiplex PCR, and the TCRdb table lists in-frame clones only, not all of them. This sample has about 100,000 clones; 60% to 85% occur once, and the top ten carry more than 9%. The source material was PBMCs. The receptor source for this set is a man aged 50-59 years in good health and CMV-seronegative.

The J gene is TRBJ1-5, the V gene TRBV18; 11 positions agree with TRBD1. Germline V gene lookup returns CDR1 KGHSH and CDR2 LQKENI. J was trimmed by 6 bases and V by 6 bases; bases with no gene match: 10. This CDR3 is built from 16 residues. The CDR3 region has the DNA TGTGCCAGCTCGGACTCAAGAGGGACAGGGGGTCAGCCCCAGCATTTT. This gives the protein CASSDSRGTGGQPQHF. Looking up the rest from reference TRBV18 and TRBJ1-5 gives the full variable domain: NAGVMQNPRHLVRRRGQEARLRCSPMKGHSHVYWYRQLPEEGLKFMVYLQKENIIDESGMPKERFSAEFPKEGPSILRIQQVVRGDSAAYFCASSDSRGTGGQPQHFGDGTRLSIL.

V is TRBV4-3 and J is TRBJ2-3; D is possibly TRBD2 (6 bases). Germline CDR1 reads LGHNA; CDR2 reads YSLEER. This CDR3 is 16 amino acids long. The V end was cut by 0 bases, the J end by 0 bases, with 10 bases between. The CDR3 DNA sequence: TGCGCCAGCAGCCAAGATCCTAGCGCAAGCACAGATACGCAGTATTTT. This gives the protein CASSQDPSASTDTQYF.

This clone was observed a handful of times. The V and J genes are TRBV11-1 and TRBJ2-2; 7 bases line up with TRBD1. The CDR3 covers 16 residues. Per germline, CDR1 SGHAT and CDR2 FQDESV (reference sequence). The trim removed 5 bases at V and 0 bases at J, leaving 6 bases unmatched. The CDR3 spells CASSLLTGSNTGELFF. In DNA, the CDR3 is TGTGCCAGCAGCCTCCTGACAGGGTCGAACACCGGGGAGCTGTTTTTT.

This chain connects TRBV7-9 to TRBJ2-7, with 9 bases that match TRBD2. Germline assignment: CDR1 SEHNR and CDR2 FQNEAQ (reference sequence). The ends lost 1 base at V and 4 bases at J; junction bases unmatched: 5. The CDR3 runs 15 residues. CDR3 sequence (DNA): TGTGCCAGCAGCTTAGTAGCGGGGGCGGGGTACGAGCAGTACTTC. Encoded protein: CASSLVAGAGYEQYF.

The gene calls are TRBV7-9 and TRBJ1-4; possible D gene TRBD1, 5 bases. Germline CDR1 is SEHNR and CDR2 is FQNEAQ (reference sequence). V lost 3 bases, J lost 8 bases, and 13 bases lay in between. The CDR3 covers 14 residues. The CDR3 loop is CASSFQGIREKLFF. The CDR3 DNA sequence: TGTGCCAGCAGCTTTCAGGGTATCCGGGAAAAACTGTTTTTT.

The chain combines TRBV4-1 with TRBJ1-1; no definite D call. The V and J ends lost 7 bases and 1 base respectively, with 13 bases between them. The length of the CDR3 is 14 residues. Per germline, CDR1 MGHRA and CDR2 YSYEKL. In nucleotides, the CDR3 is TGCGCCAGCAACAGTCCCGGAGGGAACACTGAAGCTTTCTTT. Protein: CASNSPGGNTEAFF.

The chain has TRBV30 and TRBJ2-4; possible D gene TRBD1, 5 bases. CDR3 length: 11 amino acids. Looked up from germline, CDR1 is GTSNPN and CDR2 is SVGIG (reference sequence). V was clipped by 8 bases and J by 6 bases, with 11 bases between them. The CDR3 sequence is CAGFRGNIQYF. As DNA, the CDR3 is TGTGCCGGGTTTAGGGGAAACATTCAGTACTTC. Combining the CDR3 with reference TRBV30 and TRBJ2-4 gives the whole variable domain SQTIHQWPATLVQPVGSPLSLECTVEGTSNPNLYWYRQAAGRGLQLLFYSVGIGQISSEVPQNLSASRPQDRQFILSSKKLLLSDSGFYLCAGFRGNIQYFGAGTRLSVL.

This clone was picked up a small number of times. This chain links TRBV28 with TRBJ1-4; D remains ambiguous. The CDR3 extends over 13 amino acids. Germline V CDR1 and CDR2: MDHEN, SYDVKM. Trimming shortened V by 6 bases and J by 7 bases, and 12 bases separated the two germline ends. Here the CDR3 reads CASSSTRLEKLFF. In nucleotides, the CDR3 is TGTGCCAGCAGCTCGACCCGACTTGAAAAACTGTTTTTT.

The chain joins TRBV28 to TRBJ2-3; no reliable D call. The CDR3 totals 11 residues. Germline CDR1 is MDHEN and CDR2 is SYDVKM. V dropped 11 bases and J dropped 7 bases, with 13 bases sitting between them. CDR3 sequence: CASESRNTQYF. CDR3 coding DNA: TGTGCCTCAGAAAGCAGGAATACGCAGTATTTT.

The CDR3 protein is CASAGTARSYEQYF. For the CDR3, the DNA is TGTGCCAGTGCGGGGACTGCGAGATCCTACGAGCAGTACTTC. The rearrangement joins TRBV27 to TRBJ2-5, with a tentative D call TRBD2 (6 bases). The end of the DNA aligns better with TRBJ2-7, so the J call may be wrong. The germline CDR1 and CDR2 sequences are MNHEY and SMNVEV (reference sequence). There are 14 residues in the CDR3.

The chain employs TRBV5-4 and TRBJ2-7, with a tentative D call TRBD1 (6 bases). V was cut by 4 bases and J by 2 bases, with 13 bases left in between. Germline V CDR1 and CDR2: SGHNT, YYREEE (reference sequence). The CDR3 is made up of 14 amino acids. The CDR3 nucleotides read TGTGCCAGCAGCCCGGCCAGGGGCACCTACGAGCAGTACTTC. Its translation: CASSPARGTYEQYF.

CDR3 DNA: TGTGCCAGCAGCCCTAGACAGGGGGCGAGGGAGACCCAGTACTTC. Protein product: CASSPRQGARETQYF. The genes are TRBV14 and TRBJ2-5; 10 positions agree with TRBD1. The CDR3 runs 15 residues. The germline V gene has CDR1 SGHDN and CDR2 FVKESK. The V gene end was trimmed by 4 bases and the J gene end by 5 bases; junction bases not matched to a gene: 7.

This chain connects TRBV28 to TRBJ2-2; 8 bases are a match to TRBD1. V lost 5 bases to trimming and J lost 17 bases; unmatched junction nucleotides: 10. The CDR3 is 12 residues long. Germline-derived CDR1 and CDR2 are MDHEN and SYDVKM. The CDR3: CASSHQGARGFF. The CDR3 nucleotides read TGTGCCAGCAGTCATCAGGGGGCGCGGGGTTTTTTT.

The CDR3 DNA reads as TGTGCCAGCAGCCCAAACACCGCGGACAGGGGGCAGAATGGCTACACCTTC. It translates to CASSPNTADRGQNGYTF. The rearrangement uses TRBV7-9 and TRBJ1-2; 11 bases are shared with TRBD1. Germline V gene lookup returns CDR1 SEHNR and CDR2 FQNEAQ (reference sequence). J gave up 6 bases and V 5 bases, and 14 bases lay outside the gene matches. The CDR3 sequence is 17 residues long. Using reference TRBV7-9 and TRBJ1-2 for the parts outside the CDR3, the full variable domain is DTGVSQNPRHKITKRGQNVTFRCDPISEHNRLYWYRQTLGQGPEFLTYFQNEAQLEKSRLLSDRFSAERPKGSFSTLEIQRTEQGDSAMYLCASSPNTADRGQNGYTFGSGTRLTVV.

CDR3 DNA sequence: TGTGCCAGCAGATCAAGCAGGGGGCGGAGTACTCATGAAGCTTTCTTT. This sequence encodes CASRSSRGRSTHEAFF. The rearrangement joins TRBV14 to TRBJ1-1; 8 nucleotides align to TRBD1. With V trimmed by 6 bases and J by 7 bases, 16 bases remained unmatched. The germline V gene encodes CDR1 SGHDN and CDR2 FVKESK. The CDR3 runs to 16 residues.

This clone was counted a single time. Additional DNA sequences in this sample encode the identical CDR3. The chain links TRBV18 to TRBJ1-1; tentative D call: TRBD1 (5 bases). There are 14 residues in the CDR3. V lost 6 bases and J 3 bases, leaving 14 bases between the germline ends. Germline V lookup: CDR1 KGHSH, CDR2 LQKENI. DNA for the CDR3: TGTGCCAGCTCGAGGGGAGGGAGGGACACTGAAGCTTTCTTT. It codes for CASSRGGRDTEAFF.

In its sample, this clone was seen once. The rearrangement joins TRBV29-1 to TRBJ1-1, with 12 bases fitting TRBD1. V was clipped by 6 bases and J by 10 bases; unmatched bases: 15. CDR1 is SQVTM, CDR2 ANQGSEA, per germline. The length of the CDR3 is 15 residues. The CDR3 here is CSVLQRGQGALGAFF. For the CDR3, the DNA is TGCAGCGTACTACAACGGGGACAGGGGGCTTTGGGAGCTTTCTTT. The full variable domain, in which reference TRBV29-1 and TRBJ1-1 provide the parts outside the CDR3, is SAVISQKPSRDICQRGTSLTIQCQVDSQVTMMFWYRQQPGQSLTLIATANQGSEATYESGFVIDKFPISRPNLTFSTLTVSNMSPEDSSIYLCSVLQRGQGALGAFFGQGTRLTVV.

The J gene is TRBJ2-3, the V gene TRBV11-2; 8 positions match TRBD2. Germline V CDR1 and CDR2: SGHAT, FQNNGV. Trimming took 5 bases from V and 2 from J; bases not matched to a gene: 3. The CDR3 runs to 14 residues. CDR3 loop: CASSVSGDTDTQYF. The CDR3 nucleotides read TGTGCCAGCAGCGTTAGCGGGGACACAGATACGCAGTATTTT.

As regards this clone: A junction end diverges from the germline sequence, so it may reflect a read error. The chain combines TRBV7-9 with TRBJ1-2; 8 bases agree with TRBD1. The CDR3 runs 14 residues. Germline loops: CDR1 SEHNR, CDR2 FQNEAQ (reference sequence). The CDR3 spells CSSSLSGGFNGYTF. The CDR3 DNA is TGTTCCAGCAGCTTATCAGGGGGCTTCAATGGCTACACCTTC.

J is TRBJ2-1 and V is TRBV28; weak D call: TRBD1 (6 bases). Germline lookup yields CDR1 MDHEN and CDR2 SYDVKM. The germline V and J ends were trimmed by 2 bases and 10 bases, with 15 bases remaining between them. This CDR3 is 14 amino acids long. CDR3 in DNA: TGTGCCAGCAGTTTAGTGCAGGGGCCAGGCGAGCAGTTCTTC. This codes for CASSLVQGPGEQFF.

The J gene is TRBJ2-1, the V gene TRBV6-1; 8 bases align to TRBD1. Germline V CDR1 and CDR2: MNHNS, SASEGT. Trimming took 6 bases from V and 9 from J; bases not matched to a gene: 7. The CDR3 totals 13 residues. The CDR3 protein is CASSPGQESEQFF. The CDR3 region has the DNA TGTGCCAGCAGCCCGGGACAGGAAAGTGAGCAGTTCTTC.

This clone has just one count. The chain combines TRBV2 with TRBJ2-7; 10 positions match TRBD2. Germline CDR1 SNHLY, CDR2 FYNNEI. V gave up 8 bases and J gave up 1 base; unmatched junction bases: 2. The CDR3 has 13 residues. The CDR3 protein is CASLAGESYEQYF. The CDR3 DNA reads TGTGCCAGCCTAGCGGGAGAGTCCTACGAGCAGTACTTC.

The chain links TRBV7-9 to TRBJ1-1, with 8 bases that match TRBD1. The CDR3 has 14 amino acids. Unmatched junction bases numbered 4, after V lost 1 base and J lost 6 bases. Per the germline V gene, CDR1 is SEHNR and CDR2 is FQNEAQ (reference sequence). CDR3 sequence (DNA): TGTGCCAGCAGCTTAGACGGACAGGGAGCTGAAGCTTTCTTT. The encoded protein is CASSLDGQGAEAFF. Full variable domain (rest looked up from reference TRBV7-9 and TRBJ1-1): DTGVSQNPRHKITKRGQNVTFRCDPISEHNRLYWYRQTLGQGPEFLTYFQNEAQLEKSRLLSDRFSAERPKGSFSTLEIQRTEQGDSAMYLCASSLDGQGAEAFFGQGTRLTVV.